The clone carrying this T cell receptor beta chain was seen a handful of times. The antigen remains undetermined. PCR used 60 Vbeta primers and 13 Jbeta primers. The protocol was immunoSEQ multiplex PCR, while the TCRdb copy is restricted to in-frame clones and leaves out a portion. The data contain approximately 85,000 clones, approximately 72% of them singletons. This sample was included in a study of cytomegalovirus exposure and HLA in healthy donors. Study in general: Sequencing of 150 million to 200 million T cells in an earlier analysis found 90 million to 120 million unique TCR beta sequences.

General study results and limits: Follow-up analysis later connected one missense variant in DCLRE1C with trimming of TCR beta V- and J-genes. By a later analysis, the bulk of CMV-associated TCR beta chains appeared HLA-restricted. In terms of immune exposure information, only CMV serostatus was available.

This CDR3 comprises 15 residues. The germline gives CDR1 KGHSH, CDR2 LQKENI. V gave up 8 bases and J gave up 0 bases, with 14 bases separating them. The TCR was taken from a woman aged 40 to 49 in good health and CMV-seropositive. Sequencing input: PBMCs. The chain uses TRBV18 and TRBJ1-3, with a possible D match to TRBD1 (6 bases). The CDR3 protein is CASRPDSNSGNTIYF. The DNA for the CDR3 is TGTGCCAGCCGACCGGACAGCAACTCTGGAAACACCATATATTTT.